The rows below give T cell receptor beta chains drawn from one sample of a study of T cell responses to AZD1222 COVID-19 vaccine. Sequencing was performed with immunoSEQ multiplex PCR; in TCRdb, only in-frame clones are kept and a portion is missing. The sample lists 140,000 to 150,000 clones; roughly 91% were seen once. Sequencing used peripheral blood, obtained on day 0 of AZD1222 vaccination. These receptor sequences come from an adult in good health. Each CDR3 is given with its conserved first and last residue. The listing skips clone size in some rows; elsewhere it reads once, few, many or a size class.

CDR3aa: CASSLVPGLNTGELFF
j_gene: TRBJ2-2
v_gene: TRBV11-2
abundance: once

CDR3aa: CASSMKGRFQPQHF
j_gene: TRBJ1-5
v_gene: TRBV19
abundance: NA

CDR3aa: CASSRDSGNTIYF
j_gene: TRBJ1-3
v_gene: TRBV7-2
abundance: NA

CDR3aa: CASRPIDRVDSYEQYF
j_gene: TRBJ2-7
v_gene: TRBV27
abundance: NA

CDR3aa: CASGIGEAGPGNTIYF
j_gene: TRBJ1-3
v_gene: TRBV7-6
abundance: NA

CDR3aa: CASSSRLVEPQHF
j_gene: TRBJ1-5
v_gene: TRBV4-3
abundance: NA

CDR3aa: CASSQDRAGTEAFF
j_gene: TRBJ1-1
v_gene: TRBV4-3
abundance: NA

CDR3aa: CASSTSLNRGGQPQHF
j_gene: TRBJ1-5
v_gene: TRBV19
abundance: NA

CDR3aa: CASSFRTKQETQYF
j_gene: TRBJ2-5
v_gene: TRBV19
abundance: NA

CDR3aa: CASSEVDYGYTF
j_gene: TRBJ1-2
v_gene: TRBV6-1
abundance: once

CDR3aa: CASRFSRERGNTIYF
j_gene: TRBJ1-3
v_gene: TRBV7-9
abundance: NA

CDR3aa: CASSRLADRYEQYF
j_gene: TRBJ2-7
v_gene: TRBV27
abundance: NA

CDR3aa: CASGTDRGYGNQPQHF
j_gene: TRBJ1-5
v_gene: TRBV2
abundance: NA

CDR3aa: CASSSSTGSGNTIYF
j_gene: TRBJ1-3
v_gene: TRBV5-6
abundance: few

CDR3aa: CASSQGPLSNYGYTF
j_gene: TRBJ1-2
v_gene: TRBV3-1/TRBV3-2
abundance: NA

CDR3aa: CASSVGASGRSPATDTQYF
j_gene: TRBJ2-3
v_gene: TRBV9
abundance: NA

CDR3aa: CASSPHYEQYF
j_gene: TRBJ2-7
v_gene: TRBV28
abundance: NA

CDR3aa: CASSAGRLPNSPLHF
j_gene: TRBJ1-6
v_gene: TRBV9
abundance: NA

CDR3aa: CASAHRGVHEQYF
j_gene: TRBJ2-7
v_gene: TRBV5-6
abundance: NA

CDR3aa: CASSRGDREVDEQYF
j_gene: TRBJ2-7
v_gene: TRBV6-5
abundance: NA

CDR3aa: CASSFVGSTEAFF
j_gene: TRBJ1-1
v_gene: TRBV11-2
abundance: NA